Sequencing of this T cell receptor (beta chain) was carried out in a study of T-cell reconstitution after alpha-beta-depleted transplantation in children. TCRbeta library preparation incorporated unique molecular identifiers. TCRdb reanalysed the PCR reads using MiXCR and keeps one entry per CDR3 protein. The sample has roughly 500,000 distinct CDR3 sequences; about 33% are singletons. Trimming took 6 bases from V and 9 from J; bases not matched to a gene: 10. The CDR3 length is 14 residues. The V gene's germline CDR1 is MNHEY and CDR2 SVGEGT. The receptor comes from a human donor who donated a stem cell graft to a child with aplastic anemia. Material: PBMCs from the stem cell graft donor, obtained from the stem cell graft. The V gene is TRBV6-2 or TRBV6-3, the J gene TRBJ2-1, with 8 bases fitting TRBD1. This CDR3 reads CASSRPPGGTEQFF. The CDR3 DNA reads TGTGCCAGCAGCCGACCGCCAGGGGGCACTGAGCAGTTCTTC.